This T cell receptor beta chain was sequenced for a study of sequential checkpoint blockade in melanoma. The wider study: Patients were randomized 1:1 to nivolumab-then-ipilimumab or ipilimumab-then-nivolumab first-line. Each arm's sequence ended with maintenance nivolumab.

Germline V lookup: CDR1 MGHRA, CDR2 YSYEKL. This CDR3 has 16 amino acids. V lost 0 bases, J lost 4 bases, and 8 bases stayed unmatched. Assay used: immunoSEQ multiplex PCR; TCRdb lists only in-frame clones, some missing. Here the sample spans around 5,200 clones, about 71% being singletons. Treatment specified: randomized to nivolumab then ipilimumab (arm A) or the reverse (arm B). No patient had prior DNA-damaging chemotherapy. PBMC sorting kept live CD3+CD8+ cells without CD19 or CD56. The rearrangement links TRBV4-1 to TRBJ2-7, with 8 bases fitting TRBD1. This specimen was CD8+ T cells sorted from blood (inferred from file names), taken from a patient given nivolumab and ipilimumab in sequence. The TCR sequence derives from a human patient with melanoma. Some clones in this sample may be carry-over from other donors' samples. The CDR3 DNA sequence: TGCGCCAGCAGCCAAGATTTTGGGACAGGTTTTTACGAGCAGTACTTC. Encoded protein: CASSQDFGTGFYEQYF.